These T cell receptor beta chains were read from a single sample in a study of cytomegalovirus exposure and HLA in healthy donors. Produced via immunoSEQ multiplex PCR; TCRdb's table is partial and in-frame only. The sample yields over 150,000 clones, approximately 83% seen once. Specimen: PBMCs. The receptors shown here come from a woman between 18 and 29 years old in good health and CMV-seropositive. CDR3s include the opening cysteine and the closing phenylalanine or tryptophan. Fields, in order: V gene, D gene, J gene, clone size, CDR3 protein, CDR3 DNA. A D gene is named only where the DNA matches it firmly. Size is omitted from some rows. Given values are once, few, many or a class for expanded clones.

V: TRBV5-1
D: TRBD2
J: TRBJ2-3
size: NA
CDR3: CASSLGGAGLSTDTQYF
DNA: TGCGCCAGCAGCTTGGGAGGAGCGGGGCTGAGCACAGATACGCAGTATTTT

V: TRBV5-1
D: NA
J: TRBJ2-1
size: NA
CDR3: CASSLHKNNEQFF
DNA: TGCGCCAGCAGCTTACACAAAAACAATGAGCAGTTCTTC

V: TRBV6-1
D: TRBD2
J: TRBJ2-2
size: NA
CDR3: CASSEAHSGGRRELFF
DNA: TGTGCCAGCAGTGAAGCGCATAGCGGGGGGAGAAGGGAGCTGTTTTTT

V: TRBV6-6
D: NA
J: TRBJ2-1
size: once
CDR3: CASSYGRDEQFF
DNA: TGTGCCAGCAGTTACGGCAGGGATGAGCAGTTCTTC

V: TRBV5-4
D: NA
J: TRBJ1-1
size: NA
CDR3: CASSAGQHTEAFF
DNA: TGTGCCAGCAGCGCTGGACAGCACACTGAAGCTTTCTTT

V: TRBV5-1
D: NA
J: TRBJ2-5
size: NA
CDR3: CASSPRGRSGQETQYF
DNA: TGCGCCAGCAGCCCCCGCGGACGAAGCGGACAAGAGACCCAGTACTTC

V: TRBV6-1
D: NA
J: TRBJ2-5
size: NA
CDR3: CASSEEGVNGKTQYF
DNA: TGTGCCAGCAGTGAAGAAGGGGTTAACGGAAAGACCCAGTACTTC

V: TRBV6-4
D: TRBD2
J: TRBJ2-3
size: NA
CDR3: CASSDSRSGGDYTQYF
DNA: TGTGCCAGCAGTGACTCGCGTAGCGGGGGGGATTATACGCAGTATTTT

V: TRBV11-3
D: NA
J: TRBJ2-3
size: NA
CDR3: CASSLKTGYTDTQYF
DNA: TGTGCCAGCAGCTTAAAAACAGGGTACACAGATACGCAGTATTTT

V: TRBV5-1
D: NA
J: TRBJ2-1
size: NA
CDR3: CASSLIQSSYNEQFF
DNA: TGCGCCAGCAGCTTGATACAAAGCTCCTACAATGAGCAGTTCTTC

V: TRBV19
D: TRBD1
J: TRBJ1-1
size: NA
CDR3: CASSPRTGPIGTEAFF
DNA: TGTGCCAGTAGTCCTCGGACAGGGCCGATCGGGACTGAAGCTTTCTTT

V: TRBV10-1
D: NA
J: TRBJ2-1
size: NA
CDR3: CASSETYNEQFF
DNA: TGCGCCAGCAGTGAGACTTACAATGAGCAGTTCTTC

V: TRBV19
D: NA
J: TRBJ2-1
size: NA
CDR3: CASSPMRVSEQFF
DNA: TGTGCCAGTAGTCCCATGCGGGTTTCTGAGCAGTTCTTC

V: TRBV28
D: NA
J: TRBJ2-1
size: NA
CDR3: CASREGASYNEQFF
DNA: TGTGCCAGCAGGGAGGGGGCCTCCTACAATGAGCAGTTCTTC

V: TRBV5-4
D: NA
J: TRBJ1-1
size: NA
CDR3: CASSIEPRTEAFF
DNA: TGTGCCAGCAGTATCGAACCCAGAACTGAAGCTTTCTTT

V: TRBV27
D: NA
J: TRBJ1-2
size: NA
CDR3: CASSLRVSDSDRRYGYTF
DNA: TGTGCCAGCAGTTTGCGTGTGTCGGATTCCGACAGGCGCTATGGCTACACCTTC

V: TRBV6-1
D: NA
J: TRBJ2-2
size: NA
CDR3: CASSEPFGVPGELFF
DNA: TGTGCCAGCAGTGAACCTTTCGGGGTCCCCGGGGAGCTGTTTTTT

V: TRBV11-2
D: NA
J: TRBJ1-1
size: NA
CDR3: CASSLDRGTEAFF
DNA: TGTGCCAGCAGCTTGGACAGAGGCACTGAAGCTTTCTTT

V: TRBV6-5
D: TRBD1
J: TRBJ1-2
size: NA
CDR3: CASSYTTGATYGYTF
DNA: TGTGCCAGCAGTTACACAACAGGGGCGACGTATGGCTACACCTTC

V: TRBV5-1
D: TRBD2
J: TRBJ2-1
size: few
CDR3: CASSLELAGYNEQFF
DNA: TGCGCCAGCAGCTTGGAACTAGCGGGATACAATGAGCAGTTCTTC

V: TRBV16
D: NA
J: TRBJ1-5
size: NA
CDR3: CASSQPGVAQPQHF
DNA: TGTGCCAGCAGCCAACCAGGGGTTGCTCAGCCCCAGCATTTT

V: TRBV7-2
D: NA
J: TRBJ2-3
size: NA
CDR3: CASSPGRGTDTQYF
DNA: TGTGCCAGCAGCCCCGGGCGGGGTACAGATACGCAGTATTTT

V: TRBV15
D: TRBD2
J: TRBJ2-2
size: NA
CDR3: CATSRTSGGDPSTGELFF
DNA: TGTGCCACCAGCCGGACTAGCGGGGGTGATCCTTCCACCGGGGAGCTGTTTTTT

V: TRBV5-1
D: NA
J: TRBJ1-1
size: NA
CDR3: CASRTRQVNTEAFF
DNA: TGCGCCAGCAGAACCCGACAAGTGAACACTGAAGCTTTCTTT

V: TRBV2
D: NA
J: TRBJ2-3
size: NA
CDR3: CASSVRGQWGTDTQYF
DNA: TGTGCCAGCAGTGTGAGAGGGCAGTGGGGCACAGATACGCAGTATTTT

V: TRBV6-5
D: NA
J: TRBJ2-7
size: NA
CDR3: CASSAGQLSSYEQYF
DNA: TGTGCCAGCAGCGCCGGACAGCTGAGCTCCTACGAGCAGTACTTC

V: TRBV4-2
D: TRBD1
J: TRBJ1-1
size: NA
CDR3: CASSQDGTGGWDTEAFF
DNA: TGTGCCAGCAGCCAAGATGGGACAGGGGGCTGGGACACTGAAGCTTTCTTT

V: TRBV5-6
D: TRBD1
J: TRBJ1-1
size: NA
CDR3: CASSAKQTGVAHAFF
DNA: TGTGCCAGCAGCGCAAAACAGACAGGGGTCGCCCATGCTTTCTTT

V: TRBV2
D: TRBD1
J: TRBJ1-1
size: NA
CDR3: CASSDYRGNTEAFF
DNA: TGTGCCAGCAGTGATTACAGGGGGAACACTGAAGCTTTCTTT

V: TRBV7-9
D: NA
J: TRBJ1-1
size: NA
CDR3: CASSLRLPWTEAFF
DNA: TGTGCCAGCAGCCTACGACTCCCGTGGACTGAAGCTTTCTTT

V: TRBV13
D: NA
J: TRBJ2-4
size: NA
CDR3: CASADGAAKNIQYF
DNA: TGTGCCAGCGCCGATGGGGCAGCCAAAAACATTCAGTACTTC

V: TRBV27
D: NA
J: TRBJ2-4
size: NA
CDR3: CASRQLAKNIQYF
DNA: TGTGCCAGCAGACAGCTAGCCAAAAACATTCAGTACTTC

V: TRBV5-1
D: TRBD2
J: TRBJ2-1
size: NA
CDR3: CASSLVGGTEQFF
DNA: TGCGCCAGCAGCTTGGTGGGGGGGACTGAGCAGTTCTTC

V: TRBV4-1
D: TRBD2
J: TRBJ2-5
size: NA
CDR3: CASSQDPSGKTQYF
DNA: TGCGCCAGCAGCCAAGATCCTAGCGGGAAGACCCAGTACTTC

V: TRBV9
D: NA
J: TRBJ2-1
size: NA
CDR3: CASSVGPGGRNEQFF
DNA: TGTGCCAGCAGCGTAGGCCCCGGCGGTCGCAATGAGCAGTTCTTC

V: TRBV6-4
D: TRBD2
J: TRBJ2-2
size: NA
CDR3: CASSILAGADTGELFF
DNA: TGTGCCAGCAGTATACTAGCGGGGGCAGACACCGGGGAGCTGTTTTTT

V: TRBV29-1
D: TRBD1
J: TRBJ2-1
size: NA
CDR3: CSVPSGTGRKGEQFF
DNA: TGCAGCGTGCCCTCCGGGACAGGGCGGAAGGGTGAGCAGTTCTTC

V: TRBV2
D: NA
J: TRBJ1-6
size: NA
CDR3: CASKMDGEFLLHF
DNA: TGTGCCAGCAAAATGGATGGGGAGTTTCTCCTCCACTTT

V: TRBV15
D: NA
J: TRBJ2-2
size: NA
CDR3: CATRTSGGTGELFF
DNA: TGTGCCACCAGGACGAGTGGGGGGACCGGGGAGCTGTTTTTT

V: TRBV13
D: NA
J: TRBJ1-4
size: NA
CDR3: CASSNRVGGLVEKLFF
DNA: TGTGCCAGCAGCAACCGAGTCGGGGGGTTGGTTGAAAAACTGTTTTTT

V: TRBV10-2
D: TRBD1
J: TRBJ1-4
size: NA
CDR3: CASRPDREAEKLFF
DNA: TGCGCCAGCAGGCCGGACAGGGAGGCTGAAAAACTGTTTTTT

V: TRBV19
D: TRBD2
J: TRBJ2-1
size: NA
CDR3: CASSIGTSAGNEQFF
DNA: TGTGCCAGTAGTATAGGGACTAGCGCAGGCAATGAGCAGTTCTTC

V: TRBV4-1
D: NA
J: TRBJ2-1
size: once
CDR3: CASSQADRGEQFF
DNA: TGCGCCAGCAGCCAAGCCGACCGCGGTGAGCAGTTCTTC

V: TRBV5-1
D: NA
J: TRBJ1-5
size: NA
CDR3: CASSLAGGQPQHF
DNA: TGCGCCAGCAGCTTGGCCGGCGGGCAGCCCCAGCATTTT

V: TRBV7-9
D: TRBD1
J: TRBJ1-5
size: NA
CDR3: CASSLSDRNQPQHF
DNA: TGTGCCAGCAGCTTATCGGACAGGAATCAGCCCCAGCATTTT

V: TRBV28
D: NA
J: TRBJ1-1
size: NA
CDR3: CATAPGADTEAFF
DNA: TGTGCCACCGCCCCGGGAGCGGACACTGAAGCTTTCTTT

V: TRBV4-3
D: NA
J: TRBJ1-6
size: once
CDR3: CASSLNSGVSPLHF
DNA: TGCGCCAGCAGCCTTAATTCAGGGGTGTCACCCCTCCACTTT

V: TRBV9
D: TRBD1
J: TRBJ2-7
size: NA
CDR3: CASSVAGTEVYEQYF
DNA: TGTGCCAGCAGCGTAGCCGGGACAGAAGTATACGAGCAGTACTTC

V: TRBV5-1
D: NA
J: TRBJ2-5
size: NA
CDR3: CASSSGLKETQYF
DNA: TGCGCCAGCAGCTCGGGACTCAAAGAGACCCAGTACTTC

V: TRBV6-6
D: TRBD2
J: TRBJ2-7
size: few
CDR3: CASKYLAGGEQYF
DNA: TGTGCCAGCAAATATCTAGCGGGGGGGGAGCAGTACTTC

V: TRBV13
D: NA
J: TRBJ2-5
size: NA
CDR3: CASSLPDEGQETQYF
DNA: TGTGCCAGCAGCCTACCCGACGAGGGCCAAGAGACCCAGTACTTC

V: TRBV6-1
D: NA
J: TRBJ1-4
size: NA
CDR3: CASSEYSGTNEKLFF
DNA: TGTGCCAGCAGTGAATATTCAGGGACTAATGAAAAACTGTTTTTT

V: TRBV7-9
D: NA
J: TRBJ1-5
size: once
CDR3: CASSQATVNQPQHF
DNA: TGTGCCAGCAGTCAAGCGACGGTTAATCAGCCCCAGCATTTT

V: TRBV10-2
D: TRBD1
J: TRBJ1-1
size: NA
CDR3: CASSWTGGNTEAFF
DNA: TGCGCCAGCAGTTGGACAGGGGGTAACACTGAAGCTTTCTTT